This T cell receptor (beta chain) is from a study of cytomegalovirus exposure and HLA in healthy donors. With 60 Vbeta and 13 Jbeta primers, the PCR was carried out. TCRdb's copy holds only in-frame clones and misses some; the assay was immunoSEQ multiplex PCR. Of over 110,000 clones listed, around three quarters are singletons. The CDR3 has 15 amino acids. Details on this clone: What it recognizes is unknown.

Study-wide points: Of the V segments, some could not be distinguished, including TRBV6-2 and TRBV6-3, and were excluded. Some TCR beta chains (more than 150 of them) were listed as cytomegalovirus-associated. The authors later found TCR association rates varying by HLA locus, with DRB1 most and HLA-C fewest. Among the CMV-associated chains, a few were confirmed in vitro as specific for CMV antigens.

Input material: PBMCs. This TCR was sampled from a woman between 40 and 55 years old in good health and CMV-seropositive. The chain has TRBV21-1 and TRBJ2-1; the table's D call, TRBD1, was not checked against the DNA. TRBV21-1 is an annotated pseudogene. The CDR3 DNA follows: TGTGCCAGCAGCAAAGTGGGGACAGGGGTGGATGAGCAGTTCTTC. Encoded protein: CASSKVGTGVDEQFF.